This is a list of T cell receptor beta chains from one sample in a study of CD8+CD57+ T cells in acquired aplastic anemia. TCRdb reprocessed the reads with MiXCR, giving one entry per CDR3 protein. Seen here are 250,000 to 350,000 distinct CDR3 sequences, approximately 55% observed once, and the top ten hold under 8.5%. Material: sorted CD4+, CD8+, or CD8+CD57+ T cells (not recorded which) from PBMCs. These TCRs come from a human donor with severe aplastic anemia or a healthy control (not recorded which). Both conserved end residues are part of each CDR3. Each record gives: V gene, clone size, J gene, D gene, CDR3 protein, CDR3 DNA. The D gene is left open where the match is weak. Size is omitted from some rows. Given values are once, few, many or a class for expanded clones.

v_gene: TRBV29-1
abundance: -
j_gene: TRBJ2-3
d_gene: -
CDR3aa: CSVRQLTSSTDTQYF
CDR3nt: TGCAGCGTCCGACAGCTAACATCTAGCACAGATACGCAGTATTTT

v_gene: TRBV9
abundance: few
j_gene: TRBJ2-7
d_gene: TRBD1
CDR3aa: CASSAGADRVDEQYF
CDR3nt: TGTGCCAGCAGCGCAGGGGCCGACAGGGTTGACGAGCAGTACTTC

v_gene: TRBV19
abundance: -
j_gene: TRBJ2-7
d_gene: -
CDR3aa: CASSPRTGNEQYF
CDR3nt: TGTGCCAGTAGTCCTCGTACAGGGAACGAGCAGTACTTC

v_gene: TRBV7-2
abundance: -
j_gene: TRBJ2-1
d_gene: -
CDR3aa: CASSLANSYDEQFF
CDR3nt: TGTGCCAGCAGCTTAGCGAATAGCTACGATGAGCAGTTCTTC

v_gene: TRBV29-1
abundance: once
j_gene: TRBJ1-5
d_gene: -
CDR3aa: CSVGDGNQPQHF
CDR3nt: TGCAGCGTGGGGGACGGCAATCAGCCCCAGCATTTT

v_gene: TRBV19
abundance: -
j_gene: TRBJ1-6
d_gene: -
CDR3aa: CASVILSGHNSPLHF
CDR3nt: TGTGCCAGTGTAATACTGTCTGGTCATAATTCACCCCTCCACTTT

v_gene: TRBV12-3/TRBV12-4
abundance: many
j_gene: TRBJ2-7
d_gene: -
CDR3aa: CASTPRGRGEQYF
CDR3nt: TGTGCCAGCACCCCCCGCGGAAGGGGCGAGCAGTACTTC

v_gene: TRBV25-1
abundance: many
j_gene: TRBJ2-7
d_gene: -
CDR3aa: CASSDQTRGYEQYF
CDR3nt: TGTGCCAGCAGTGACCAGACTAGAGGCTACGAGCAGTACTTC

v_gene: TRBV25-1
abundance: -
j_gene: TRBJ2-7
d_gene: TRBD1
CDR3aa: CASIPPSGAGGPSYEQYF
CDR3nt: TGTGCCAGCATCCCCCCCAGTGGTGCAGGGGGCCCCTCCTACGAGCAGTACTTC

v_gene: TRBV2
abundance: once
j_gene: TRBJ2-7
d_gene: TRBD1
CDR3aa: CASSWGQGGSYEQYF
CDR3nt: TGTGCCAGCAGTTGGGGACAGGGAGGTTCCTACGAGCAGTACTTC

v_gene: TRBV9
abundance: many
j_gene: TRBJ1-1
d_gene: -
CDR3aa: CASSVSRGNTEAFF
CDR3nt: TGTGCCAGCAGCGTTTCCAGGGGGAACACTGAAGCTTTCTTT

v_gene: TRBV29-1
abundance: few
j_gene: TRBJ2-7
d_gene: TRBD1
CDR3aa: CSVAWDSYEQYF
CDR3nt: TGCAGCGTTGCATGGGACAGCTACGAGCAGTACTTC

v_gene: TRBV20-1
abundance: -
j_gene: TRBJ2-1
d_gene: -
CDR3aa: CSAPGNHDEQSF
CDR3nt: TGCAGTGCTCCGGGGAACCACGATGAGCAGTCCTTC

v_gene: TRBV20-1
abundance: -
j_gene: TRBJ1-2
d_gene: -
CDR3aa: CSARDTAGVDYGYTF
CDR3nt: TGCAGTGCTAGAGATACGGCAGGGGTGGACTATGGCTACACCTTC

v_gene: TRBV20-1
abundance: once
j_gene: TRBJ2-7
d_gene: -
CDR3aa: CSARDINRDVAYEQYF
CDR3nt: TGCAGTGCTAGAGATATCAACCGGGACGTCGCCTACGAGCAGTACTTC

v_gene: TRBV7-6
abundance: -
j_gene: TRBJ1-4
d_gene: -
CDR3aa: CASSPREGEKLFF
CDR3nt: TGTGCCAGCAGCCCTAGGGAGGGAGAAAAACTGTTCTTT

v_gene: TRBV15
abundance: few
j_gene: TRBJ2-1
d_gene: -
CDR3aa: CATSRDGQLEQFF
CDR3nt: TGTGCCACCAGCAGAGATGGGCAGCTTGAGCAGTTCTTC

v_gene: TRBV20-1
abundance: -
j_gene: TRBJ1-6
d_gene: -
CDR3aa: CSARPGRGPNSPLHF
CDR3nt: TGCAGTGCTAGACCGGGCCGGGGGCCTAATTCACCCCTCCACTTT

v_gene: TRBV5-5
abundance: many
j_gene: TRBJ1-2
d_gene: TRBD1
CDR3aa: CASSLDPGTGGAGGYTF
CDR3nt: TGTGCCAGCAGCTTGGACCCCGGGACAGGGGGAGCCGGTGGCTACACCTTC

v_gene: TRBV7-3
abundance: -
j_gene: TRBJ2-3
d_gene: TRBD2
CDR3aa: CASSFTTSGINTQYF
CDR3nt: TGTGCCAGCAGCTTTACGACTAGCGGGATTAATACGCAGTATTTT

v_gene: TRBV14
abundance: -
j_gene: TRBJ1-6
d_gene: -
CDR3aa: CASSHSRIPSPLHF
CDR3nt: TGTGCCAGCAGCCACAGTCGGATCCCTTCACCCCTCCACTTT

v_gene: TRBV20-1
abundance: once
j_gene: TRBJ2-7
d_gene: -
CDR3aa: CSAREMGTYEQYF
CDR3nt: TGCAGTGCTAGAGAAATGGGCACCTACGAGCAGTACTTC

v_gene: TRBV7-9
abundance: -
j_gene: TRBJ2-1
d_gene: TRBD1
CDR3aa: CASSHGQAPYNEQFF
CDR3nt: TGTGCCAGCAGCCATGGACAGGCTCCCTACAATGAGCAGTTCTTC

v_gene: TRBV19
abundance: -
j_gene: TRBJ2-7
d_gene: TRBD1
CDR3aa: CASSRGTAKLEQYF
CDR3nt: TGTGCCAGTAGTAGGGGGACAGCGAAACTCGAGCAGTACTTC

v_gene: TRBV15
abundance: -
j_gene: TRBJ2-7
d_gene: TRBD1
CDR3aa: CATSTGTGNYEQYF
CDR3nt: TGTGCCACCAGCACCGGGACAGGGAACTACGAGCAGTACTTC

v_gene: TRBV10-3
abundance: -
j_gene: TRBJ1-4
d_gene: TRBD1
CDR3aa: CASSEGQAATNEKLFF
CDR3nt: TGTGCCAGCTCAGAAGGACAGGCGGCAACTAATGAAAAACTGTTTTTT

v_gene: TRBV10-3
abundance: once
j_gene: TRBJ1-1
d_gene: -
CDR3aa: CAISLLGNTEAFF
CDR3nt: TGTGCCATCAGCCTATTGGGGAACACTGAAGCTTTCTTT

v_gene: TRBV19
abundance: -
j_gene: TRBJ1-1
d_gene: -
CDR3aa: CASSYFHNTEAFF
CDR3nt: TGTGCCAGTAGCTACTTCCATAACACTGAAGCTTTCTTT

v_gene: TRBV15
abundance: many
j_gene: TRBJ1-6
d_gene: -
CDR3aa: CATSREKGSTYNSPLHF
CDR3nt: TGTGCCACCAGCAGAGAAAAGGGGTCGACCTATAATTCACCCCTCCACTTT

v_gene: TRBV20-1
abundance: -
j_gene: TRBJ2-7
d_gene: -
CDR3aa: CSASGPGATVYEQYF
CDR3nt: TGCAGTGCTAGCGGACCGGGGGCGACAGTCTACGAGCAGTACTTC

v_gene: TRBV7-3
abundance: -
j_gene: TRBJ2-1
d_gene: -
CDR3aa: CASSLTPRYNEQFF
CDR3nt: TGTGCCAGCAGCTTAACCCCTCGATACAATGAGCAGTTCTTC

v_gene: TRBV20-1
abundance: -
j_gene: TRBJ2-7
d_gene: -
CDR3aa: CSAPMRTDHYEQYF
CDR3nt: TGCAGTGCGCCGATGAGGACGGACCACTACGAGCAGTACTTC

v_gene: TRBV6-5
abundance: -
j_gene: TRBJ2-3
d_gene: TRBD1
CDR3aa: CASRTGNTDTQYF
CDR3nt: TGTGCCAGCAGGACAGGGAACACAGATACGCAGTATTTT

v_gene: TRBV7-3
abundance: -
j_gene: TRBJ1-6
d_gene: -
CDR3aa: CASSIRGYSPLHF
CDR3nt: TGTGCCAGCAGTATCAGGGGTTATTCACCCCTCCACTTT

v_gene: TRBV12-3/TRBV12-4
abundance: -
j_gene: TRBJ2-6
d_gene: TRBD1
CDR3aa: CASSGGTGRANVLTF
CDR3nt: TGTGCCAGCAGTGGTGGGACAGGGAGGGCCAACGTCCTGACTTTC

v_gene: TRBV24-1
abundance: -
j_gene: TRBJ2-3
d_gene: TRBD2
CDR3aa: CATSDPTSGGLTQYF
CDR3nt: TGTGCCACCAGTGATCCAACTAGCGGGGGACTCACGCAGTATTTT

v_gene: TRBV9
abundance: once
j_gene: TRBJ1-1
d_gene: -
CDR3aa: CASSVVANTEAFF
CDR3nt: TGTGCCAGCAGCGTAGTAGCGAACACTGAAGCTTTCTTT

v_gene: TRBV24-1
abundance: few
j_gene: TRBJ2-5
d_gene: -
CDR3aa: CATSMPGFQETQYF
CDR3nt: TGTGCCACCAGCATGCCAGGGTTCCAAGAGACCCAGTACTTC

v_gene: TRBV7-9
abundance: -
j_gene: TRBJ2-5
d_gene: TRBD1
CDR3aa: CASRRTGVQETQYF
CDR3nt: TGTGCCAGCAGAAGGACAGGGGTACAAGAGACCCAGTACTTC

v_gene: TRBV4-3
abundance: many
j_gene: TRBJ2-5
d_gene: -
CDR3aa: CASSQDRGTQYF
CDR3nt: TGCGCCAGCAGCCAAGATCGGGGGACCCAGTACTTC

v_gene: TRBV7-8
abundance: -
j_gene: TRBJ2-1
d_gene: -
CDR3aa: CASSPGVSEFF
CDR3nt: TGTGCCAGCAGCCCCGGAGTGTCGGAGTTCTTC

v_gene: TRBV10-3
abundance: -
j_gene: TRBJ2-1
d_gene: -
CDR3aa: CATQVGDSYNEQFF
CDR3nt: TGTGCCACGCAGGTAGGAGACTCCTACAATGAGCAGTTCTTC

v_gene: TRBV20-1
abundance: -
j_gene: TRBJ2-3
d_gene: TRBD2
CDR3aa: CSARVAGVADTQYF
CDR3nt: TGCAGTGCTAGAGTGGCGGGAGTAGCAGATACGCAGTATTTT

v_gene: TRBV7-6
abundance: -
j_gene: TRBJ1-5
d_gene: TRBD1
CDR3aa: CASSLATGLSNQPQHF
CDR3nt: TGTGCCAGCAGCTTAGCGACAGGGCTAAGCAATCAGCCCCAGCATTTT

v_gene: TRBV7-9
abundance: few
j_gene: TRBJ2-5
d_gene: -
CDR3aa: CASRSVGETQYF
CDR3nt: TGTGCCAGCAGATCAGTAGGGGAGACCCAGTACTTC

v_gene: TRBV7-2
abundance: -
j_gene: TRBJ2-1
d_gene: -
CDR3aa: CASSLGVNNEQFF
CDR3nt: TGTGCCAGCAGCTTAGGCGTGAACAATGAGCAGTTCTTC

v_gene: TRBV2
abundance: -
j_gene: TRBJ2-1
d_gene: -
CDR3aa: CACSARAYRYNEQFF
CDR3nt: -

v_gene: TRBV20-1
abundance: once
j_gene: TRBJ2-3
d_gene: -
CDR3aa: CSAGKEGSTDTQYF
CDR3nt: TGCAGTGCTGGAAAAGAGGGAAGCACAGATACGCAGTATTTT

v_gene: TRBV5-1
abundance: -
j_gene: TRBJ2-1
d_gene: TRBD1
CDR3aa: CASSLEGAGSYNEQFF
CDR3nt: TGCGCCAGCAGCTTGGAGGGGGCCGGTTCCTACAATGAGCAGTTCTTC

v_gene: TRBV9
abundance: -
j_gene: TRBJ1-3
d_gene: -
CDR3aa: CASTEGQSGNTIYF
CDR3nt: TGTGCCAGCACCGAAGGGCAGTCCGGAAACACCATATATTTT

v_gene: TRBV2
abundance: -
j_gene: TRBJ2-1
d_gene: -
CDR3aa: CASSDVQEYYNEQFF
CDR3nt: TGTGCCAGCAGTGATGTTCAGGAATACTACAATGAGCAGTTCTTC

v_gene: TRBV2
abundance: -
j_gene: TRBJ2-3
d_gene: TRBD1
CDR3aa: CASSEFTGGTDTQYF
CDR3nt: TGTGCCAGCAGTGAGTTCACAGGGGGGACAGATACGCAGTATTTT

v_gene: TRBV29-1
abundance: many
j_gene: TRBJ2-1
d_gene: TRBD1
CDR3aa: CSVALDRVINEQFF
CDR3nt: TGCAGCGTTGCACTGGACAGGGTAATAAATGAGCAGTTCTTC

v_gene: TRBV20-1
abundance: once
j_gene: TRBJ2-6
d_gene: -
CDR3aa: CSAWGPSSGANVLTF
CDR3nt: TGCAGTGCTTGGGGTCCGTCTTCTGGGGCCAACGTCCTGACTTTC